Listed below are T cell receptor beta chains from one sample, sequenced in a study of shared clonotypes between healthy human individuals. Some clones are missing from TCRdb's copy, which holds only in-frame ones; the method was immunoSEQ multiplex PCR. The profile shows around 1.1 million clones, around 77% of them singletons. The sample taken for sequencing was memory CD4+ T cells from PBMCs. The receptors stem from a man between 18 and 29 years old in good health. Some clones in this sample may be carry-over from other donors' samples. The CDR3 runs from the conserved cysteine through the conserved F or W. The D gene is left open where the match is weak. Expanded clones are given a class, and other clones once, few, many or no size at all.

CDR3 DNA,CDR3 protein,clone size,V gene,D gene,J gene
TGTGCCACCAGCAGAGAGCAGGGGGCCGACGAGCAGTACTTC,CATSREQGADEQYF,-,TRBV15,TRBD1,TRBJ2-7
TGTGCCAGCAGCTTAAGGGACCTGGGGACAGAAGCTTTCTTT,CASSLRDLGTEAFF,-,TRBV7-9,-,TRBJ1-1
TGCGCCAGCAGCACCCGGGCCCCAAGCACCGGGGAGCTGTTTTTT,CASSTRAPSTGELFF,-,TRBV4-3,-,TRBJ2-2
TGCGCCAGCAGCTTGGGGGCCCGGGAAGGGCAAGAGACCCAGTACTTC,CASSLGAREGQETQYF,-,TRBV5-1,-,TRBJ2-5
TGTGCCAGCAGTGAGACGGGGACTCCCCAAGAGACCCAGTACTTC,CASSETGTPQETQYF,-,TRBV2,-,TRBJ2-5
TGTGCCATCAGTGAGAGGTCGGCGGGCCAAGAGACCCAGTACTTC,CAISERSAGQETQYF,-,TRBV10-3,-,TRBJ2-5
TGTGCCAGCAGTTTGGACAGGGCCGGAGAGACCCAGTACTTC,CASSLDRAGETQYF,-,TRBV2,TRBD1,TRBJ2-5
TGTGCCAGCCCACGGAGTTATTGGGACCAGCGGGAGGAATCCTACGAGCAGTACTTC,CASPRSYWDQREESYEQYF,-,TRBV27,TRBD2,TRBJ2-7
TGTGCCAGCAGTCCACCGGGACAGGAGTTCGAGGAAAAACTGTTTTTT,CASSPPGQEFEEKLFF,-,TRBV21-1,-,TRBJ1-4
TGCGCCAGCAGCTTGGAGGCCCTCTCTGGGGCCAACGTCCTGACTTTC,CASSLEALSGANVLTF,-,TRBV5-1,-,TRBJ2-6
TGCGCCAGCAGCCCGCGCGAGCCGGGAAACACCATATATTTT,CASSPREPGNTIYF,-,TRBV5-1,-,TRBJ1-3
TGTGCCACCAGCAGAGATACAGGGACCCATCAGCCCCAGCATTTT,CATSRDTGTHQPQHF,-,TRBV15,-,TRBJ1-5
TGTGCCAGTAGTATTGGTTGGGTAAGCAATCAGCCCCAGCATTTT,CASSIGWVSNQPQHF,-,TRBV19,-,TRBJ1-5
TGTGCCAGCAGCTTGGGACAGGAAGCCGGAGCCAAGGAGACCCAGTACTTC,CASSLGQEAGAKETQYF,-,TRBV5-8,-,TRBJ2-5
TGTGCCAGCTCACCACTTGGGGAAGCTTTCTTT,CASSPLGEAFF,-,TRBV18,-,TRBJ1-1
TGTGCCAGCAGCTTAGTCATAAGCTCTGGAAACACCATATATTTT,CASSLVISSGNTIYF,-,TRBV7-2,-,TRBJ1-3
TGTGCCAGCAGCTCCCCGGGCTCGGAAAGTTCACCCCTCCACTTT,CASSSPGSESSPLHF,-,TRBV5-6,-,TRBJ1-6
TGTGCCAGCAGTGAAATTGGGGGAGGCACTGAAGCTTTCTTT,CASSEIGGGTEAFF,few,TRBV2,-,TRBJ1-1
TGTGCCAGCAGAACGAGAGATACGCAGTATTTT,CASRTRDTQYF,few,TRBV6-6,-,TRBJ2-3
TGTGCCAGCAGTGTTACGGGATTGGGCACAGATACGCAGTATTTT,CASSVTGLGTDTQYF,-,TRBV2,-,TRBJ2-3
TGTGCCAGCAGTTCTATCCCCTCTGGAAACACCATATATTTT,CASSSIPSGNTIYF,-,TRBV28,-,TRBJ1-3
TGTGCCAGCAGTGTCAGGGTTGCAACTAATGAAAAACTGTTTTTT,CASSVRVATNEKLFF,-,TRBV28,-,TRBJ1-4
TGTGCCAGCAGCCAAGTTGGGTCGGGCACTGAAGCTTTCTTT,CASSQVGSGTEAFF,few,TRBV14,-,TRBJ1-1
TGTGCCAGCAGCTTGGGCGGGACAGGGACCTACGAGCAGTACTTC,CASSLGGTGTYEQYF,-,TRBV11-3,TRBD1,TRBJ2-7
TGTGCCAGCAGCTTAAATTCGGGGAGCACAGATACGCAGTATTTT,CASSLNSGSTDTQYF,-,TRBV7-3,-,TRBJ2-3
TGTGCCAGCAGGAAAACAGGGGGCCCGGGGACTGAAGCTTTCTTT,CASRKTGGPGTEAFF,-,TRBV6-1,TRBD1,TRBJ1-1
TGCGCCAGCAGCCAAGTCCGACAGTCCACAGATACGCAGTATTTT,CASSQVRQSTDTQYF,once,TRBV4-3,-,TRBJ2-3
TGTGCCAGCAAGAAAAGCGGGAGAGGATACGAGCAGTACTTC,CASKKSGRGYEQYF,once,TRBV6-5,TRBD2,TRBJ2-7
TGTGCCAGCAGTCCCGCGGGGGCCCTCGGAGCTTTCTTT,CASSPAGALGAFF,-,TRBV28,-,TRBJ1-1
TGTGCCAGCGGCGTACAGGGGATCAATCAGCCCCAGCATTTT,CASGVQGINQPQHF,-,TRBV28,TRBD1,TRBJ1-5
TGTGCCACGGGGACAGCGAACACCGGGGAGCTGTTTTTT,CATGTANTGELFF,once,TRBV15,TRBD1,TRBJ2-2
TGTGCCAGCAGCTTGGGGACAGGGGAGGCTGAAGCTTTCTTT,CASSLGTGEAEAFF,once,TRBV5-4,TRBD1,TRBJ1-1
TGTGCCAGCAGCCAGGTTCTAGCTGGGGGAGCCGGAGCCTACGAGCAGTACTTC,CASSQVLAGGAGAYEQYF,-,TRBV4-2,-,TRBJ2-7
TGTGCCAGCAGCCTACAGGGGGTGGGCACCGGGGAGCTGTTTTTT,CASSLQGVGTGELFF,-,TRBV7-2,TRBD1,TRBJ2-2
TGTGCCAGCAGTAGACTAGCGGAAATCTACGAGCAGTACTTC,CASSRLAEIYEQYF,-,TRBV6-5,TRBD2,TRBJ2-7
TGTGCCAGCAGCTTGTTTCGTGGGGCTAATGAAAAACTGTTTTTT,CASSLFRGANEKLFF,-,TRBV7-2,-,TRBJ1-4
TGCAGCGTGGAACGGCAGCCACTGGAGACCCAGTACTTC,CSVERQPLETQYF,few,TRBV29-1,-,TRBJ2-5
TGTGCCAGCAGTTTAATTCCGGGCGGTTCGGACGAGCAGTACTTC,CASSLIPGGSDEQYF,-,TRBV28,-,TRBJ2-7
TGTGCCAGCCGGAGGGGGCCGGGTCAGCCCCAGCATTTT,CASRRGPGQPQHF,-,TRBV28,TRBD1,TRBJ1-5
TGTGCCAGCAGCTTAGGGGCTAGCGGGACCACAGATACGCAGTATTTT,CASSLGASGTTDTQYF,-,TRBV7-2,TRBD2,TRBJ2-3